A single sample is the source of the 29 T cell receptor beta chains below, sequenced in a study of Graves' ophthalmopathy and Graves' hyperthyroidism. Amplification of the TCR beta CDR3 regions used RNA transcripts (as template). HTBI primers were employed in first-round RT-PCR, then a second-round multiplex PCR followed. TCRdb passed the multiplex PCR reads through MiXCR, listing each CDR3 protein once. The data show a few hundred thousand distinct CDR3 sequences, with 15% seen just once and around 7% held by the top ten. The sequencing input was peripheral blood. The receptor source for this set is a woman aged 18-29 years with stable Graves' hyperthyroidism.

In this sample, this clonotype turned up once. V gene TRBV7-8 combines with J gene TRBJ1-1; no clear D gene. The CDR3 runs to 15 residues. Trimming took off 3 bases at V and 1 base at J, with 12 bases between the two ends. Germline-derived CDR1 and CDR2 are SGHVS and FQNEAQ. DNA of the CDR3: TGTGCCAGCAGCTTGGTGCGGGAGAAGAACACTGAAGCTTTCTTT. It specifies CASSLVREKNTEAFF.

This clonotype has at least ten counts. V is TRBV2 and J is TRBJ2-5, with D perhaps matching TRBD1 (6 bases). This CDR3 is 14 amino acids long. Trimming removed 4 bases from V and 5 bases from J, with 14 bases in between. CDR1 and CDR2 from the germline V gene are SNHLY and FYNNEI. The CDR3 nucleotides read TGTGCCAGCAGTGGACCAGGGGCCGCCGAGACCCAGTACTTC. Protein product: CASSGPGAAETQYF.

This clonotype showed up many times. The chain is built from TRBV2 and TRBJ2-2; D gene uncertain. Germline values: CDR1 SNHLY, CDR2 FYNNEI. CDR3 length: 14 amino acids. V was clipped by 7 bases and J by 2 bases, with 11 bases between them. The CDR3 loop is CASTSGPNTGELFF. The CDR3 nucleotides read TGTGCCAGCACTTCCGGGCCCAACACCGGGGAGCTGTTTTTT.

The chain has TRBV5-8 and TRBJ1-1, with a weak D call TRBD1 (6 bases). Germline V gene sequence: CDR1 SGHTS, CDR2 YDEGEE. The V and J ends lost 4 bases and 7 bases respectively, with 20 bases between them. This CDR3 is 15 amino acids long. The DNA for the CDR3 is TGTGCCAGCAGCCCGCCAGGGGCAGGGAGGATTGAAGCTTTCTTT. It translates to CASSPPGAGRIEAFF.

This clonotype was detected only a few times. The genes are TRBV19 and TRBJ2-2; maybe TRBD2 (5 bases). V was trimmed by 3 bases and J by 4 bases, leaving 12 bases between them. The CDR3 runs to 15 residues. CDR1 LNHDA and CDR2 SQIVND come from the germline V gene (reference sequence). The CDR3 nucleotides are TGTGCCAGTAGTATTAATCTTGGGAGCACCGGGGAGCTGTTTTTT. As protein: CASSINLGSTGELFF.

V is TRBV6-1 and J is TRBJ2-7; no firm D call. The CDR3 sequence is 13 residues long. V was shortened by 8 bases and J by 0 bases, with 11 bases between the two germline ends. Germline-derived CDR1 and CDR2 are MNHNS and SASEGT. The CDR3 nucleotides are TGTGCCAGCCTTAGTCCCGACTCCTACGAGCAGTACTTC. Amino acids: CASLSPDSYEQYF.

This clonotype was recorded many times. CDR3 loop: CASSYSGGGANTGELFF. CDR3 DNA sequence: TGTGCCAGCAGTTACTCGGGAGGGGGCGCGAACACCGGGGAGCTGTTTTTT. The chain has TRBV6-2 or TRBV6-3 and TRBJ2-2; possibly TRBD1 or TRBD2 for D (7 bases each). The germline gives CDR1 MNHEY, CDR2 SVGEGT. CDR3 length equals 17 residues. Between the trimmed V and J ends, which lost 0 bases and 0 bases, there was a span of 11 bases.

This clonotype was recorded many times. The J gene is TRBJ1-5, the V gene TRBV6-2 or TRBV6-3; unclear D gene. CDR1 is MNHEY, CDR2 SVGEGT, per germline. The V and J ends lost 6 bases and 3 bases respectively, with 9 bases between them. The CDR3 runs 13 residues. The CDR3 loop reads CASRGRPNQPQHF. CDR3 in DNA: TGTGCCAGCAGAGGACGGCCCAATCAGCCCCAGCATTTT.

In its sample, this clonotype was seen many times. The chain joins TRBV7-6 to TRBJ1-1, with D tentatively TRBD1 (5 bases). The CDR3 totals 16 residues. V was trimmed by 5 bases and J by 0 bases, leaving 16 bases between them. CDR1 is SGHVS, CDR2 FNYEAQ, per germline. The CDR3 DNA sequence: TGTGCCAGCAGCCGGGGAGCAGGGTTCATGAACACTGAAGCTTTCTTT. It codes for CASSRGAGFMNTEAFF.

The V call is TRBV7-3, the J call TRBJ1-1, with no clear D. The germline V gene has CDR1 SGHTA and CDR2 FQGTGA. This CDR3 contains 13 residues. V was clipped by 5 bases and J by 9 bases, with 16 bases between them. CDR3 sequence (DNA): TGTGCCAGCAGCCCCGGCCAGATCCATCAAGCTTTCTTT. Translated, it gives CASSPGQIHQAFF.

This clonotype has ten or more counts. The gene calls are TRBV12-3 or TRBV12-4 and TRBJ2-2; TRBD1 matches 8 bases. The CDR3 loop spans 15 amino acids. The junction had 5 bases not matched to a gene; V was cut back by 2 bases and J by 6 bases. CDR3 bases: TGTGCCAGCAGTTTATTGGACAGGGTCGCCGGGGAGCTGTTTTTT. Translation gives CASSLLDRVAGELFF.

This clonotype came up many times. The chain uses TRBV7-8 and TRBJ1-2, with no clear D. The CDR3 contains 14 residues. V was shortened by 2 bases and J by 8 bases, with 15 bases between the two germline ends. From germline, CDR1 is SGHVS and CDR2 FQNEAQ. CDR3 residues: CASSLREETKGYTF. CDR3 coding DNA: TGTGCCAGCAGCTTACGCGAAGAGACAAAGGGCTACACCTTC.

DNA of the CDR3: TGTGCCACCAGCTCTGGGTGGAACACTGAAGCTTTCTTT. This translates into CATSSGWNTEAFF. The rearrangement joins TRBV15 to TRBJ1-1; no firm D call. The germline V and J ends were trimmed by 5 bases and 1 base, with 8 bases remaining between them. The germline CDR1 and CDR2 sequences are LNHNV and YYDKDF (reference sequence). This CDR3 has 13 residues.

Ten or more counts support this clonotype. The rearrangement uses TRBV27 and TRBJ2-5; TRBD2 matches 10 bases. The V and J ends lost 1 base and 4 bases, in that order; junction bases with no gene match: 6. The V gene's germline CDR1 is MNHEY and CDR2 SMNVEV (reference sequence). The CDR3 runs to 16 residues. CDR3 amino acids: CASSLWGSGGRETQYF. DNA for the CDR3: TGTGCCAGCAGTTTATGGGGTAGCGGGGGGAGAGAGACCCAGTACTTC.

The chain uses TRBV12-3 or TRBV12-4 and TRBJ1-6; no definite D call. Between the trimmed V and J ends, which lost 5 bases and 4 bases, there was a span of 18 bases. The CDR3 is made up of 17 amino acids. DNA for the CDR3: TGTGCCAGCAGTGCAGGATCTTCCGTCCCATATAATTCACCCCTCCACTTT. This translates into CASSAGSSVPYNSPLHF.

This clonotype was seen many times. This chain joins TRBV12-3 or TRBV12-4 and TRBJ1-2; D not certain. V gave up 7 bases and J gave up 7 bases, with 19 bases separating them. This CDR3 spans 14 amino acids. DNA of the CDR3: TGTGCCAGCACCTTTAAGCCAGACGGGTTTGGCTACACCTTC. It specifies CASTFKPDGFGYTF.

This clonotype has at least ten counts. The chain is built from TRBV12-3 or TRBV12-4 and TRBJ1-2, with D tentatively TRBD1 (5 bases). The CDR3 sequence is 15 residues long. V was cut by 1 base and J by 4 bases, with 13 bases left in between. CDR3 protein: CASSLGGQLAYGYTF. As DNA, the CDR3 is TGTGCCAGCAGTTTAGGGGGCCAGTTGGCCTATGGCTACACCTTC.

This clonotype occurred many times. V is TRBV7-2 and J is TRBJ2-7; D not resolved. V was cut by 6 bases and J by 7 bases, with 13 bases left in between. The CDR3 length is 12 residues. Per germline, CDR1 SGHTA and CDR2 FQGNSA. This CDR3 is CASSATLREQYF. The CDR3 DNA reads TGTGCCAGCAGTGCGACCCTACGAGAGCAGTACTTC.

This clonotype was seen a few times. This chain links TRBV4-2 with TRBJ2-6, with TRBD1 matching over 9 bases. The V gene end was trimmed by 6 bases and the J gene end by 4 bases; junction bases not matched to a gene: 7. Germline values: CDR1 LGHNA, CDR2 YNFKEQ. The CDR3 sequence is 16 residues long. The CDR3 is CASSRTGALGANVLTF. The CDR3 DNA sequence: TGTGCCAGCAGTCGGACAGGGGCATTAGGGGCCAACGTCCTGACTTTC.

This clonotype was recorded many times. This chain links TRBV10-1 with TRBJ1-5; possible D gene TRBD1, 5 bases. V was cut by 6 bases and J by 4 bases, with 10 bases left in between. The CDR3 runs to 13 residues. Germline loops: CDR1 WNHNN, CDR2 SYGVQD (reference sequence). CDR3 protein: CASSPGPNQPQHF. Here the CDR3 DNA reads TGCGCCAGCAGCCCAGGGCCAAATCAGCCCCAGCATTTT.

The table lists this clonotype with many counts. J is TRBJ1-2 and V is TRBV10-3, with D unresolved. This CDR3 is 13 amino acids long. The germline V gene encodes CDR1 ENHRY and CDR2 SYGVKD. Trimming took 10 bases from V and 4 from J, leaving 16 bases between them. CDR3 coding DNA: TGTGCCACCCAACTGTCGGATTCCTATGGCTACACCTTC. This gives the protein CATQLSDSYGYTF.

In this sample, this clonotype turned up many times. The CDR3 DNA follows: TGTGCCAGCACGAGGGCCGAATCCGCCGCTGGGGCCAACGTCCTGACTTTC. It is translated as CASTRAESAAGANVLTF. The rearrangement links TRBV6-2 or TRBV6-3 to TRBJ2-6, with D perhaps TRBD2 (5 bases). Germline assignment: CDR1 MNHEY and CDR2 SVGEGT. The V end lost 7 bases, the J end lost 2 bases, and 18 bases lay between the germline ends. The CDR3 extends over 17 amino acids.

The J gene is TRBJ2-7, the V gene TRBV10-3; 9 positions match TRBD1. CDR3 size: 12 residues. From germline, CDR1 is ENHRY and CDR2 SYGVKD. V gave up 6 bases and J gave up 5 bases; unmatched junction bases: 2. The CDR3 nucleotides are TGTGCCATCAGACAGGGGGCCCACGAGCAGTACTTC. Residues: CAIRQGAHEQYF.

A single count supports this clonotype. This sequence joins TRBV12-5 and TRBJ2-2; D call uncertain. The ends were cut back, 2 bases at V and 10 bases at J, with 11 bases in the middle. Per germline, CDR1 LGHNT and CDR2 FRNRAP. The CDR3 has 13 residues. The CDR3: CASGLSPTSELFF. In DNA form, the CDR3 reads TGTGCTAGTGGTTTGAGCCCCACGTCGGAGCTGTTTTTT.

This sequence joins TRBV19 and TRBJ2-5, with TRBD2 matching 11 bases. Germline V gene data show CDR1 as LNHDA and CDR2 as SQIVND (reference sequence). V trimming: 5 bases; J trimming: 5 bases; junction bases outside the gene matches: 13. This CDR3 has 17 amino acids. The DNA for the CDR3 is TGTGCCAGTAGTCGACTAGCGGGACGAAACTCCAAGGAGACCCAGTACTTC. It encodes CASSRLAGRNSKETQYF.

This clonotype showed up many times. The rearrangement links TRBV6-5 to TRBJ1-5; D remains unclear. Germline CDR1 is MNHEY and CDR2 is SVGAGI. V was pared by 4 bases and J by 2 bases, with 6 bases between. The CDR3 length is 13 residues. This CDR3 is CASSCVGNQPQHF. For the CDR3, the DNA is TGTGCCAGCAGTTGCGTGGGCAATCAGCCCCAGCATTTT.

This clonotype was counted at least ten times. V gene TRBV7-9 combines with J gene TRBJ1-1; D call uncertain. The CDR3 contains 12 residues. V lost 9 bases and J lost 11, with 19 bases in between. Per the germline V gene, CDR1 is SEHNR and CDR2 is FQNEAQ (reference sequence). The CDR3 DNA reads TGTGCCAGTTCCGGAGGTGCAGGAGGGGCTTTCTTT. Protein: CASSGGAGGAFF.

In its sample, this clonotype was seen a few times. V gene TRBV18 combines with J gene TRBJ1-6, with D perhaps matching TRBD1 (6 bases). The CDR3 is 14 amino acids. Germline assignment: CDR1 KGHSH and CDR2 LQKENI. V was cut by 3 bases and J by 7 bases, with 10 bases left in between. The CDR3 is CASSPLDRNSPLHF. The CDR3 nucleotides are TGTGCCAGCTCACCCCTCGACAGGAATTCACCCCTCCACTTT.

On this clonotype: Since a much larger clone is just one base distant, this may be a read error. The CDR3 reads CASGGVYEQCF. CDR3 sequence (DNA): TGTGCCAGCGGAGGGGTTTACGAGCAGTGCTTC. The chain joins TRBV12-3 or TRBV12-4 to TRBJ2-7, with D possibly matching TRBD2 (6 bases). This CDR3 comprises 11 residues.